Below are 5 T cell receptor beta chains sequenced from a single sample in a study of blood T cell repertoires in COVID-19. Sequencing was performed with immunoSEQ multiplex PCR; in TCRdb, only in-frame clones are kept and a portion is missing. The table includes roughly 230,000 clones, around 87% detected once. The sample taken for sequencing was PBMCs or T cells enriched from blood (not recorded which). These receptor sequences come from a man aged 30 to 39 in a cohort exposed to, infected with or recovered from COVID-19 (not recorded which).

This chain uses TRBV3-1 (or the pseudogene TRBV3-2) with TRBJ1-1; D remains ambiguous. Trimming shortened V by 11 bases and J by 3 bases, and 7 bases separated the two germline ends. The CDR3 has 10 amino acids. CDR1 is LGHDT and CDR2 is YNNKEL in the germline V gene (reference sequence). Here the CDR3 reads CAATDTEAFF. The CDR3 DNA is TGTGCCGCTACAGACACTGAAGCTTTCTTT.

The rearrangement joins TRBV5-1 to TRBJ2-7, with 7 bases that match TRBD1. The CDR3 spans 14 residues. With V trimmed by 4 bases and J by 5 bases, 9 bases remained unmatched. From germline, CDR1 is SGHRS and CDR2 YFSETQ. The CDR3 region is CASSAQTGNDEQYF. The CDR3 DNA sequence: TGCGCCAGCAGCGCGCAGACAGGGAATGACGAGCAGTACTTC.

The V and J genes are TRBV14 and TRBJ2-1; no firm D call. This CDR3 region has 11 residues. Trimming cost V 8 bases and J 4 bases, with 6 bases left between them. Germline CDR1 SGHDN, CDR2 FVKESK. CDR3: CASSEYNEQFF. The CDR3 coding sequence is TGTGCCAGCTCAGAATACAATGAGCAGTTCTTC.

CDR3 bases: TGTGCCAGTAGTATTGGGGCAGCTGAAGCTTTCTTT. Protein product: CASSIGAAEAFF. V and J are TRBV19 and TRBJ1-1; D might be TRBD1 (5 bases). This CDR3 region has 12 residues. Looked up from germline, CDR1 is LNHDA and CDR2 is SQIVND (reference sequence). With 3 bases removed from V and 6 bases from J, the gap between germline ends came to 8 bases.

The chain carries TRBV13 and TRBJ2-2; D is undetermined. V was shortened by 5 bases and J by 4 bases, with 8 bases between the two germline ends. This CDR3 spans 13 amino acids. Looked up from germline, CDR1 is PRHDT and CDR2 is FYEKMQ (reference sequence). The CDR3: CASSMIGTGELFF. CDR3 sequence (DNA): TGTGCCAGCAGCATGATCGGCACCGGGGAGCTGTTTTTT. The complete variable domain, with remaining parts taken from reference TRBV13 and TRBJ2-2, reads AAGVIQSPRHLIKEKRETATLKCYPIPRHDTVYWYQQGPGQDPQFLISFYEKMQSDKGSIPDRFSAQQFSDYHSELNMSSLELGDSALYFCASSMIGTGELFFGEGSRLTVL.